These T cell receptor beta chains were read from a single sample in a study of blood T cell repertoires in COVID-19. Some clones are missing from TCRdb's copy, which holds only in-frame ones; the method was immunoSEQ multiplex PCR. The sample has some 160,000 clones; around 89% are singletons. Specimen: peripheral blood. The receptors were gathered from a man between 50 and 59 years old who had recovered from COVID-19. The CDR3 runs from the conserved cysteine through the conserved F or W. The D gene is left open where the match is weak. Size is stated for part of the rows, as once, few or many counts, or as a class when the clone is expanded.

V gene	J gene	CDR3 length	clone size	D gene	CDR3 protein	CDR3 DNA
TRBV10-3	TRBJ2-1	16	NA	TRBD2	CAISGTSPNSYNEQFF	TGTGCCATCAGTGGGACTAGCCCGAACTCCTACAATGAGCAGTTCTTC
TRBV15	TRBJ2-5	17	once	TRBD2	CATSRELAGGPGETQYF	TGTGCCACCAGCAGAGAACTAGCGGGGGGGCCGGGAGAGACCCAGTACTTC
TRBV6-5	TRBJ2-3	15	few	TRBD2	CASRLQRGGSDTQYF	TGTGCCAGCAGGCTACAGCGGGGGGGATCAGATACGCAGTATTTT
TRBV9	TRBJ2-7	15	NA	TRBD2	CASSPLTSGRNEQYF	TGTGCCAGCAGCCCCCTGACTAGCGGGAGAAACGAGCAGTACTTC
TRBV5-8	TRBJ2-2	13	NA	NA	CASSLGQAGELFF	TGTGCCAGCAGCTTGGGACAAGCCGGGGAGCTGTTTTTT
TRBV6-2/TRBV6-3	TRBJ2-7	14	NA	NA	CASSYAGRTYEQYF	TGTGCCAGCAGTTACGCGGGACGGACCTACGAGCAGTACTTC
TRBV4-3	TRBJ2-7	14	NA	NA	CASSQVTSSYEQYF	TGCGCCAGCAGCCAAGTTACCAGCTCCTACGAGCAGTACTTC
TRBV19	TRBJ2-7	13	NA	NA	CASSIGAPGEQYF	TGTGCCAGTAGTATTGGGGCTCCCGGCGAGCAGTACTTC
TRBV2	TRBJ2-7	16	NA	TRBD2	CASSEGLAGGTYEQYF	TGTGCCAGCAGTGAAGGACTAGCGGGAGGAACCTACGAGCAGTACTTC
TRBV7-3	TRBJ1-2	15	NA	NA	CASSSYGRGGYGYTF	TGTGCCAGCAGCTCGTACGGCCGGGGAGGGTATGGCTACACCTTC
TRBV6-6	TRBJ2-7	14	NA	NA	CASSYPGSSREQYF	TGTGCCAGCAGTTACCCGGGATCTTCTCGCGAGCAGTACTTC
TRBV27	TRBJ2-2	18	NA	TRBD1	CASSSPGDRLINTGELFF	TGTGCCAGCAGTTCGCCGGGGGACAGGTTGATCAACACCGGGGAGCTGTTTTTT
TRBV18	TRBJ1-1	13	NA	TRBD1	CASSWDRNTEAFF	TGTGCCAGCTCATGGGACAGGAACACTGAAGCTTTCTTT